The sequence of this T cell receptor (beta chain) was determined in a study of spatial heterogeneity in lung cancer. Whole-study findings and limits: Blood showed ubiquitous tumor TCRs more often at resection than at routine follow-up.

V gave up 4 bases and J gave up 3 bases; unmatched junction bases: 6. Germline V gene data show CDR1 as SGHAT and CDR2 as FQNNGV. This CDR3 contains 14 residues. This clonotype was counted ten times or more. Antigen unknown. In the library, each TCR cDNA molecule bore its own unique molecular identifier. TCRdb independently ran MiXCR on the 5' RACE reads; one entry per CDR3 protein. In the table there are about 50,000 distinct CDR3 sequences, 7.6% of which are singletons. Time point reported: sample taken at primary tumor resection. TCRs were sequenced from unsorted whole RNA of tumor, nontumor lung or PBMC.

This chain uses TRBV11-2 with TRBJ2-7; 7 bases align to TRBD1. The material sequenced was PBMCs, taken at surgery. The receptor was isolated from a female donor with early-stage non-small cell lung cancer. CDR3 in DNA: TGTGCCAGCAGCTCACGGGACAGAAGCTACGAGCAGTACTTC. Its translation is CASSSRDRSYEQYF.